This TCR beta chain was recovered during a study of blood T cell repertoires in COVID-19. The CDR3 is made up of 15 amino acids. The V end was cut by 8 bases, the J end by 0 bases, with 14 bases between. TCRdb's copy holds only in-frame clones and misses some; the assay was immunoSEQ multiplex PCR. The data show around 450,000 clones, 90% seen once. The sequenced sample was PBMCs or T cells enriched from blood (not recorded which). This sequence was found in a man aged 18 to 29 who had recovered from COVID-19. This sequence joins TRBV23-1 and TRBJ2-1; D remains ambiguous. TRBV23-1 is filed as an ORF, its function uncertain. The CDR3 DNA follows: TGCGCCAGCCGAAACTTTTTTGTCTCCTACAATGAGCAGTTCTTC. Its protein product is CASRNFFVSYNEQFF.